This T cell receptor (beta chain) was identified in a study of identical twins. Notes on the study in general: There were fewer insertions in abundant cord blood beta clonotypes, but memory repertoires showed no such pattern. Excess sharing between twins was weaker in beta out-of-frame sequences.

Through template switching, a universal primer site was introduced, and the cDNA contained unique molecular identifiers. TCRdb recomputed calls from the 5' RACE reads with MiXCR, one row per CDR3 protein. The sample has roughly 630,000 distinct CDR3 sequences; roughly 7.1% are singletons. All donors were healthy Caucasians. On this clonotype itself: Its antigen is as yet unknown.

Germline V lookup: CDR1 MGHDK, CDR2 SYGVNS. V was pared by 10 bases and J by 1 base, with 3 bases of the junction left unmatched. This CDR3 has 13 residues. The same data also contributed to another study, on yellow fever vaccine responses in identical twins.

This receptor was obtained from a woman between 18 and 29 years old in good health. Sequenced sample: PBMCs. The rearrangement links TRBV25-1 to TRBJ2-7; 11 bases are shared with TRBD2. CDR3: CATSGRRSYEQYF. CDR3 DNA: TGTGCCACTAGCGGGAGGAGGTCCTACGAGCAGTACTTC.